The 18 T cell receptor beta chains presented below share a single source sample, sequenced in a study of early T cells in non-severe SARS-CoV-2 infection. In TCRdb, the 5' RACE reads were re-called with MiXCR into one record per CDR3 protein. Of fewer than 40,000 distinct CDR3 sequences detected, under 6% appear once; the ten largest clones hold 4.5% to 5.5%. Material: whole blood. These receptor sequences come from an adult who was a healthcare worker with PCR-confirmed SARS-CoV-2 infection or an uninfected control (not recorded which).

V usage is TRBV9 and J usage is TRBJ2-3; 7 positions agree with TRBD2. V dropped 0 bases and J dropped 1; count of bases not matched to a gene: 2. This CDR3 comprises 15 residues. The germline gives CDR1 SGDLS, CDR2 YYNGEE. CDR3: CASSVGAGGTDTQYF. The DNA for the CDR3 is TGTGCCAGCAGCGTAGGGGCGGGAGGCACAGATACGCAGTATTTT.

This clonotype was picked up many times. The V call is TRBV11-3, the J call TRBJ2-6; D call uncertain. Trimming cost V 6 bases and J 0 bases, with 12 bases left between them. The CDR3 length is 16 residues. Germline CDR1 is SGHNT and CDR2 is YENEEA. CDR3 nucleotides: TGTGCCAGCAGGACCAGGAACTTCTCTGGGGCCAACGTCCTGACTTTC. Its translation: CASRTRNFSGANVLTF.

This clonotype was counted many times. The chain has TRBV20-1 and TRBJ2-7; TRBD2 aligns across 7 bases. Germline V gene sequence: CDR1 DFQATT, CDR2 SNEGSKA (reference sequence). The CDR3 contains 17 residues. Unmatched junction bases numbered 17, after V lost 3 bases and J lost 3 bases. The CDR3 DNA sequence: TGCAGTGCTAGGTTCGGCTCCGGGGGGTCACTGGGCTACGAGCAGTACTTC. Its protein is CSARFGSGGSLGYEQYF.

This clonotype has a handful of counts. The chain has TRBV4-1 and TRBJ2-7, with a weak D call TRBD1 (6 bases). This CDR3 has 16 residues. Germline-derived CDR1 and CDR2 are MGHRA and YSYEKL. V dropped 3 bases and J dropped 0 bases, with 15 bases sitting between them. The CDR3 DNA sequence: TGCGCCAGCAGCCATCCCACCACAGGGAGCTCCTACGAGCAGTACTTC. This sequence encodes CASSHPTTGSSYEQYF.

This clonotype was seen ten or more times. The chain has TRBV5-6 and TRBJ1-2, with D maybe TRBD1 (5 bases). V was pared by 9 bases and J by 4 bases, with 19 bases between. The CDR3 is made up of 14 amino acids. Germline CDR1 is SGHDT and CDR2 is YYEEEE. CDR3 in amino acids: CATRGRGETYGYTF. The CDR3 DNA reads TGTGCCACCAGAGGGAGGGGAGAAACCTATGGCTACACCTTC.

This clonotype was counted at least ten times. V is TRBV12-3 or TRBV12-4 and J is TRBJ1-5, with no clear D. V dropped 3 bases and J dropped 4 bases, with 4 bases sitting between them. The CDR3 length is 12 residues. The CDR3 region is CASSFGNQPQHF. The CDR3 nucleotides are TGTGCCAGCAGTTTCGGGAATCAGCCCCAGCATTTT.

This clonotype has more than one count but fewer than ten. V and J are TRBV12-3 or TRBV12-4 and TRBJ2-1; 14 bases fit TRBD2. The CDR3 extends over 19 amino acids. The ends lost 3 bases at V and 6 bases at J; junction bases unmatched: 13. This chain's CDR3 is CASSLDWTSGRNRVNEQFF. The DNA for the CDR3 is TGTGCCAGCAGTTTGGACTGGACTAGCGGGAGGAATAGGGTCAATGAGCAGTTCTTC.

There are many counts of this clonotype. The V and J genes are TRBV2 and TRBJ2-1, with TRBD2 as a possible D gene (5 bases). CDR3 size: 11 residues. Trimming stripped 5 bases from V and 8 bases from J, with 7 bases between. Germline V gene lookup returns CDR1 SNHLY and CDR2 FYNNEI. CDR3 in amino acids: CASSPRDEQFF. CDR3 bases: TGTGCCAGCAGTCCGCGGGATGAGCAGTTCTTC.

There are many counts of this clonotype. The V call is TRBV20-1, the J call TRBJ2-3, with 7 nucleotides matching TRBD2. Germline V lookup: CDR1 DFQATT, CDR2 SNEGSKA (reference sequence). V shed 6 bases, J shed 0 bases, and the junction held 9 bases outside the gene matches. The CDR3 extends over 15 amino acids. The CDR3 region has the DNA TGCAGTGCCACCTGGGCGGGAGATAGCACAGATACGCAGTATTTT. It specifies CSATWAGDSTDTQYF.

Many counts were recorded for this clonotype. The chain has TRBV5-1 and TRBJ2-7; D remains unclear. The CDR3 contains 11 residues. Trimming shortened V by 2 bases and J by 6 bases, and 6 bases separated the two germline ends. Per germline, CDR1 SGHRS and CDR2 YFSETQ. Here the CDR3 reads CASSLGAEQYF. The CDR3 nucleotides are TGCGCCAGCAGCTTAGGAGCCGAGCAGTACTTC.

Ten or more counts support this clonotype. One end of the junction fails to match germline, which may point to a read error. The V call is TRBV18, the J call TRBJ1-1; D gene unclear. The germline V gene has CDR1 KGHSH and CDR2 LQKENI. The CDR3 is 13 residues long. The CDR3 region is CASSPPGEPSVCF. The CDR3, as DNA: TGTGCCAGCTCACCACCCGGGGAGCCTTCAGTGTGCTTT.

This clonotype occurred many times. The V gene is TRBV20-1, the J gene TRBJ2-3, with unresolved D. Germline V gene lookup returns CDR1 DFQATT and CDR2 SNEGSKA (reference sequence). CDR3 size: 12 residues. Deletions cut 6 bases from V and 6 bases from J, with 13 bases between. CDR3 sequence (DNA): TGCAGTGCCCCAGTCACATCGGATACGCAGTATTTT. It is translated as CSAPVTSDTQYF.

This clonotype has ten or more counts. The chain is built from TRBV4-2 and TRBJ2-7; 9 bases map to TRBD2. Germline values: CDR1 LGHNA, CDR2 YNFKEQ. Losses at the gene ends were 2 bases for V and 4 bases for J; bases not matched to a gene: 6. There are 15 residues in the CDR3. Here the CDR3 DNA reads TGTGCCAGCAGCCAACTCGTAGCGGGGGTATACGAGCAGTACTTC. Protein product: CASSQLVAGVYEQYF.

This clonotype was recorded at least ten times. The rearrangement joins TRBV7-2 to TRBJ2-4; D is unresolved. Germline V gives CDR1 SGHTA, CDR2 FQGNSA. V lost 10 bases and J 0 bases, leaving 10 bases between the germline ends. CDR3 length: 13 amino acids. As DNA, the CDR3 is TGTGCCACCTTGCGAAGAGCCAAAAACATTCAGTACTTC. This gives the protein CATLRRAKNIQYF.

The chain carries TRBV12-3 or TRBV12-4 and TRBJ2-1, with 7 bases that match TRBD2. J was trimmed by 2 bases and V by 6 bases; bases with no gene match: 4. The CDR3 is 14 amino acids. In DNA, the CDR3 is TGTGCCAGCAGACCTAGCGGCCCCTACAATGAGCAGTTCTTC. Translating it yields CASRPSGPYNEQFF.

This clonotype was detected many times. The chain carries TRBV5-1 and TRBJ1-2; no definite D call. CDR1 SGHRS and CDR2 YFSETQ come from the germline V gene. This CDR3 is 13 amino acids long. V lost 1 base, J lost 6 bases, and 10 bases lay in between. As DNA, the CDR3 is TGCGCCAGCAGCTTGCCGACTCGGGATGGCTACACCTTC. Amino acids: CASSLPTRDGYTF.

There are many counts of this clonotype. This chain connects TRBV29-1 to TRBJ1-2; TRBD1 might be the D (5 bases). V was shortened by 6 bases and J by 8 bases, with 10 bases between the two germline ends. CDR1 is SQVTM, CDR2 ANQGSEA, per germline. This CDR3 region has 10 residues. CDR3 in DNA: TGCAGCGTGGTGGGGGAGGGCTACACCTTC. Its protein is CSVVGEGYTF.

This clonotype was picked up many times. The chain employs TRBV7-2 and TRBJ2-3; TRBD1 or TRBD2 may be the D gene (5 bases each). The germline gives CDR1 SGHTA, CDR2 FQGNSA. Trimming removed 3 bases at V and 6 bases at J, with 16 bases between. The CDR3 is 15 amino acids. Written as DNA, the CDR3 is TGTGCCAGCAGCTTTTACCGGGACCCAAGGGATACGCAGTATTTT. Protein: CASSFYRDPRDTQYF.